This T cell receptor beta chain derives from a study of T cells after yellow fever vaccination. Looking at the study overall: In the case of low-cell-number fractions, SMART-Seq v4 Ultra Low Input was used for preparation.

Making TCR cDNA involved 5'RACE template switching, which added UMIs and a universal primer site. One entry per CDR3 protein results from TCRdb running MiXCR on the 5' RACE reads. The data contain 200,000 to 250,000 distinct CDR3 sequences, around 7% of them seen just once; the ten biggest clones take up over 0.65%. On this clonotype: Its antigen is unknown.

This CDR3 region has 14 residues. Germline CDR1 LGHNA, CDR2 YSLEER. V lost 1 base, J lost 2 bases, and 8 bases lay in between. Findings and limits, study-wide: Weaker in magnitude, the secondary response showed a faster peak on day 5 versus 15. Some clonotypes, a small share, were shared between CD4 and CD8 compartments.

This receptor was identified in a man aged 30 to 45 who received the YFV17D yellow fever vaccine. The chain recombines TRBV4-3 with TRBJ1-1; D unclear. Sequences were derived from CD4+ T cells sorted from PBMCs, sampled 15 days after the yellow fever booster vaccination. The CDR3 reads CASSQAVDNTEAFF. As DNA, the CDR3 is TGCGCCAGCAGCCAAGCCGTAGACAACACTGAAGCTTTCTTT.